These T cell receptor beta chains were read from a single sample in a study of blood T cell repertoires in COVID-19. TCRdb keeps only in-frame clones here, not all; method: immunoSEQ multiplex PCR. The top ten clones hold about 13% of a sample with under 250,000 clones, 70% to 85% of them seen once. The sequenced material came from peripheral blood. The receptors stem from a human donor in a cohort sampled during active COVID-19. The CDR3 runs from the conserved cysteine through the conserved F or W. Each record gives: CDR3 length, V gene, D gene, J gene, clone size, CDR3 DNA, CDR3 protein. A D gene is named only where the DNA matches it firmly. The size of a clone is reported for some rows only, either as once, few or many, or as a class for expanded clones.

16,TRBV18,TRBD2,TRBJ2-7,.,TGTGCCAGCTCACCACTAGTTGGCGGGAGCTCCTACGAGCAGTACTTC,CASSPLVGGSSYEQYF
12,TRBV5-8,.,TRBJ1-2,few,TGTGCCAGCTGGCAGGTTCTTTATGGCTACACCTTC,CASWQVLYGYTF
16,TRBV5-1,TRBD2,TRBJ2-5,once,TGCGCCAGCAGCCTAACGGTGGCGGGAGGGCAAGAGACCCAGTACTTC,CASSLTVAGGQETQYF
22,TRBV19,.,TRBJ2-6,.,TGTGCCAGTAGTATGAAGGCGAAGATTACAGGGAGTCCGGGCTCTGGGGCCAACGTCCTGACTTTC,CASSMKAKITGSPGSGANVLTF
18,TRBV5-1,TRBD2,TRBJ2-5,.,TGCGCCAGCAGCTTGATAATAGCGGGAGTTTCTGGGCAAGAGACCCAGTACTTC,CASSLIIAGVSGQETQYF
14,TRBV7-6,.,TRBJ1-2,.,TGTGCCAGCAGCCCCAGGGCCACGAACTATGGCTACACCTTC,CASSPRATNYGYTF
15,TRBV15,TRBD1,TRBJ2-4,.,TGTGCCACCAGCAGTGATCGGACAGGACCAAACATTCAGTACTTC,CATSSDRTGPNIQYF
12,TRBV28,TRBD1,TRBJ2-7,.,TGTGCCAGCAGGGTACAGGGGAACGAGCAGTACTTC,CASRVQGNEQYF
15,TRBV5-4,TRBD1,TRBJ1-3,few,TGTGCCAGCAGCCGTGGACAGGGGACCGGAAACACCATATATTTT,CASSRGQGTGNTIYF
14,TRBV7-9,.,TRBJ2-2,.,TGTGCCAGCAGCTTAAGGACAGCCACCGGGGAGCTGTTTTTT,CASSLRTATGELFF
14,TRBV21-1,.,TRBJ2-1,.,TGTGCCAGCAGAAGAAGGGGGGGAGGCAATGAGCAGTTCTTC,CASRRRGGGNEQFF
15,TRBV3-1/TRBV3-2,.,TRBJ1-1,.,TGTGCCAGCAGCCGACTACCAGGCGGGGACACTGAAGCTTTCTTT,CASSRLPGGDTEAFF
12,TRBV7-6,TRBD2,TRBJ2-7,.,TGTGCCAGCAGCTCGCTAGCGGGAGCGCAGTACTTC,CASSSLAGAQYF
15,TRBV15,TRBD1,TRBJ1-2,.,TGTGCCACCAGCGGAGGGGACAGACCTAACTATGGCTACACCTTC,CATSGGDRPNYGYTF
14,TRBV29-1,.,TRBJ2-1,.,TGCAGCGTGAGGCCCGAGTTGGGTATGAATGAGCAGTTCTTC,CSVRPELGMNEQFF
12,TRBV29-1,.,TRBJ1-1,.,TGCAGCGTTCAGTGGGCGGGTTTCGAAGCTTTCTTT,CSVQWAGFEAFF
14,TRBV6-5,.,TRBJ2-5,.,TGTGCCAGCAGCCACGCAGGGGTTCGGGAGACCCAGTACTTC,CASSHAGVRETQYF
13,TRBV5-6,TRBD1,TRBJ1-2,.,TGTGCCAGCAGCCCTGGGACAGCGTATGGCTACACCTTC,CASSPGTAYGYTF
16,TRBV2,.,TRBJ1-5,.,TGTGCCAGCCGAAGGGAGACAGGTTATAGCAATCAGCCCCAGCATTTT,CASRRETGYSNQPQHF
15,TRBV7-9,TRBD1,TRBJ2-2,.,TGTGCCAGCAGCTTCACAGGGGTGGGCACCGGGGAGCTGTTTTTT,CASSFTGVGTGELFF
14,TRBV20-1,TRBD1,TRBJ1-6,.,TGCAGTGCTAGTAAGCAGGGGGATAATTCACCCCTCCACTTT,CSASKQGDNSPLHF
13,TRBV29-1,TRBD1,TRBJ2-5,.,TGCAGCGTTTTTGGGACAGACCAAGAGACCCAGTACTTC,CSVFGTDQETQYF
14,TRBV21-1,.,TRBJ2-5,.,TGTGCCAGCAGCAGCCGGACAGGGGAAGAGACCCAGTACTTC,CASSSRTGEETQYF
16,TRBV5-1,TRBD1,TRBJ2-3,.,TGCGCCAGCAGCTTGGATCCCGGACAGGGTTCGGATACGCAGTATTTT,CASSLDPGQGSDTQYF
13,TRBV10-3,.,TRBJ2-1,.,TGTGCCATCAGCAAGGTTCACGGGAATGAGCAGTTCTTC,CAISKVHGNEQFF
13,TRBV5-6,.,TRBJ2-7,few,TGTGCCAGCAGCTTGGACTTAGTGTCGGGGCAGTACTTC,CASSLDLVSGQYF
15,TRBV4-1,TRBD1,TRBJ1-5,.,TGCGCCAGCAGCCATACACAGGGGGACAATCAGCCCCAGCATTTT,CASSHTQGDNQPQHF
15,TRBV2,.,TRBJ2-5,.,TGTGCCAGCAGCGAGTCCGGGATCCCGGGGGAGACCCAGTACTTC,CASSESGIPGETQYF